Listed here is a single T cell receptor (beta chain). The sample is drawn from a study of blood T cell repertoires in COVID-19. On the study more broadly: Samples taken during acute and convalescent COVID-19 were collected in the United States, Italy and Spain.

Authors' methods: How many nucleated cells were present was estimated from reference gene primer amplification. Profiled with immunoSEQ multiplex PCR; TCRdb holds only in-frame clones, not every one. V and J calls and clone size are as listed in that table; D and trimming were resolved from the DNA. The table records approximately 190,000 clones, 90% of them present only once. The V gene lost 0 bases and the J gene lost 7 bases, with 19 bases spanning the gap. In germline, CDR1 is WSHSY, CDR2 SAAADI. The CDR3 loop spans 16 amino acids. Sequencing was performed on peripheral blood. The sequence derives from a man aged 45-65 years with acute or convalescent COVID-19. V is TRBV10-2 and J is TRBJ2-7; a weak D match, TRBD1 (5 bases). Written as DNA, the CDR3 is TGCGCCAGCAGTGAGTCGAGGTTGCAGGGTTTGAGGGAGCAGTACTTC. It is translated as CASSESRLQGLREQYF.